These 10 T cell receptor beta chains originate from one sample sequenced in a study of T cell clusters in autoimmune cytopenias. TRB rearrangements were amplified by touch-down multiplex PCR with mixed TRB-A/B primers. Each CDR3 protein gets one entry in TCRdb, which reprocessed the multiplex PCR reads and gives no DNA. This sample's table has roughly 4,700 distinct CDR3 sequences. Each sample's input was around 250 ng genomic DNA, some 38,000 genome equivalents. The same sample was also studied in work on T cell repertoires in aging, cancer and after chemotherapy.

The specimen was peripheral blood. Source of these receptors: a human donor in good health.

Its frequency marks this clonotype as medium-sized. The V and J genes are TRBV11-1 and TRBJ2-2; the D call of TRBD1 rests on TCRdb alone, since no DNA is present to check it. This CDR3 is built from 16 residues. Germline V gene sequence: CDR1 SGHAT, CDR2 FQDESV (reference sequence). CDR3 sequence reads: CASSLDRGWSTGELFF. Filled out from reference TRBV11-1 and TRBJ2-2, the complete variable domain reads EAEVAQSPRYKITEKSQAVAFWCDPISGHATLYWYRQILGQGPELLVQFQDESVVDDSQLPKDRFSAERLKGVDSTLKIQPAELGDSAMYLCASSLDRGWSTGELFFGEGSRLTVL.

This clonotype is classed as medium-sized (0.01 to 0.1%) by frequency. This CDR3 is CASSSLSGTGNEKLFF. The rearrangement links TRBV19 to TRBJ1-4; with no DNA, the TCRdb D assignment of TRBD1 cannot be verified. CDR1 is LNHDA, CDR2 SQIVND, per germline (reference sequence). The CDR3 length is 16 residues.

Measured by frequency, this clonotype is medium-sized. This chain joins TRBV6-2 or TRBV6-3 and TRBJ2-5; the D call from TCRdb, TRBD1, cannot be confirmed without DNA. This CDR3 comprises 14 residues. Per the germline V gene, CDR1 is MNHEY and CDR2 is SVGEGT. CDR3 in amino acids: CASRLGGFRETQYF.

This clonotype counts as medium-sized by frequency. This chain uses TRBV6-5 with TRBJ1-6; no DNA is available, so the TRBD1 call from TCRdb remains unchecked. This CDR3 has 13 amino acids. Germline CDR1 reads MNHEY; CDR2 reads SVGAGI. The CDR3 sequence: CATSDRGSSPLHF.

The rearrangement joins TRBV5-6 to TRBJ2-3; TCRdb gives TRBD2 as the D gene, but with no DNA this cannot be confirmed. This CDR3 has 18 amino acids. CDR1 is SGHDT and CDR2 is YYEEEE in the germline V gene. CDR3 sequence reads: CASSPGLAGGLLTDTQYF.

This clonotype shows up as medium-sized by frequency. The chain couples TRBV18 to TRBJ2-1; absent DNA, TCRdb's TRBD2 call cannot be checked. From germline, CDR1 is KGHSH and CDR2 LQKENI. The CDR3 runs 17 residues. CDR3 loop: CASSPTAFAGGPAEQFF.

This clonotype counts as medium-sized by frequency. V gene TRBV19 combines with J gene TRBJ1-6. CDR1 is LNHDA, CDR2 SQIVND, per germline (reference sequence). The CDR3 has 15 residues. The CDR3 spells CASSIFGQLNSPLHF.

Its frequency marks this clonotype as medium-sized. This sequence joins TRBV6-5 and TRBJ1-3; TCRdb's D call, TRBD1, is unchecked because there is no DNA. From germline, CDR1 is MNHEY and CDR2 SVGAGI. The CDR3 extends over 16 amino acids. The CDR3 region is CASSSGQRSSGNTIYF.

The chain joins TRBV19 to TRBJ2-7. Germline lookup yields CDR1 LNHDA and CDR2 SQIVND (reference sequence). CDR3 length: 14 residues. The CDR3 loop is CASSISIKGYEQYF.

Considering frequency, this clonotype is medium-sized. This chain links TRBV7-6 with TRBJ2-1; TCRdb reports TRBD2, a call that lacks DNA to check it against. This CDR3 is built from 15 residues. Germline-derived CDR1 and CDR2 are SGHVS and FNYEAQ. CDR3 protein: CASSLVLGYNNEQFF.